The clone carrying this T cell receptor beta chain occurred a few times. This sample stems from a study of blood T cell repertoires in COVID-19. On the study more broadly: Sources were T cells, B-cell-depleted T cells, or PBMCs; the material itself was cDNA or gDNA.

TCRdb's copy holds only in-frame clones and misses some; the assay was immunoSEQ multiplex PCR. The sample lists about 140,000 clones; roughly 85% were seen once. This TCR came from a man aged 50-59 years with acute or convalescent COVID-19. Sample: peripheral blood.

The CDR3 loop is CASSPGTSYNEQFF. The CDR3 nucleotides read TGTGCCAGCAGTCCCGGGACATCGTACAATGAGCAGTTCTTC. The V call is TRBV27, the J call TRBJ2-1, with a tentative D call TRBD1 (6 bases). This CDR3 is built from 14 residues. The V end lost 5 bases, the J end lost 4 bases, and 12 bases lay between the germline ends. CDR1 is MNHEY, CDR2 SMNVEV, per germline (reference sequence).